This T cell receptor beta chain was observed in a study of memory CD4+ T cells and cytomegalovirus serostatus. General study points: Each of 55 to 80 CMV-associated TCRbeta sequences occurred in one to five individuals. Median bootstrapped AUC for CMV status was about 0.96 originally, approximately 0.93 US-trained.

The table came from immunoSEQ multiplex PCR; TCRdb's copy has only in-frame clones and leaves some out. The sample holds fewer than 75,000 clones, less than 80% seen once. A note on this clone: Its antigen is as yet unknown. The same CDR3 can be traced to other DNA sequences in this sample.

Trimming at V came to 6 bases and at J to 2 bases, leaving 4 bases not matched to a gene. The CDR3 covers 15 residues. Germline assignment: CDR1 LNHDA and CDR2 SQIVND (reference sequence). The sort gate was single viable CD3+CD4+CD8-CD45RO+ cells for memory CD4+ T cells. After thawing, CD4+ T cells were positively selected. This sequence joins TRBV19 and TRBJ1-5, with 10 nucleotides matching TRBD1. The clonotype was recovered from an adult in good health and CMV-seronegative. Sample: memory CD4+ T cells from blood. The CDR3 sequence: CASRSGQGGNQPQHF. DNA for the CDR3: TGTGCCAGTAGAAGTGGACAGGGGGGCAATCAGCCCCAGCATTTT.